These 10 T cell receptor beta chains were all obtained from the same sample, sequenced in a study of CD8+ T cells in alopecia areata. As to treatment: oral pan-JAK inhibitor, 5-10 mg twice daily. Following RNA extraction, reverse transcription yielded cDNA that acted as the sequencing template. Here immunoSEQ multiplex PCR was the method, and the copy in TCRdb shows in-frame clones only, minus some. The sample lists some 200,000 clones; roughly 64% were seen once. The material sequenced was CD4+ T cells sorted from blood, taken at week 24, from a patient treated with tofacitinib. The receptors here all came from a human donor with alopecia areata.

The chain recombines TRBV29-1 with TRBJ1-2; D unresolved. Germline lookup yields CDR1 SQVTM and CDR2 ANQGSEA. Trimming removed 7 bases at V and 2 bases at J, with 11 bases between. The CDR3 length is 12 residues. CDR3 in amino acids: CSAGRRNYGYTF. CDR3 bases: TGCAGCGCAGGACGGCGGAACTATGGCTACACCTTC.

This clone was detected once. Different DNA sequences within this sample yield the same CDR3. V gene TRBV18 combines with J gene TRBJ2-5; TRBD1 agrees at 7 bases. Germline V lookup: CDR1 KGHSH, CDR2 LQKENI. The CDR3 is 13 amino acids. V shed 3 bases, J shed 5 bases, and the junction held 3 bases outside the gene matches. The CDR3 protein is CASSPRQGETQYF. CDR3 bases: TGTGCCAGCTCACCCCGACAGGGCGAGACCCAGTACTTC.

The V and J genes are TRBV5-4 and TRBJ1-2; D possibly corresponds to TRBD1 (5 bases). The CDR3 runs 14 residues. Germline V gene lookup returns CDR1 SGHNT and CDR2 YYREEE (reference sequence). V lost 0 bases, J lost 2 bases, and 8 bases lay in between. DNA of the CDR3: TGTGCCAGCAGCTTGGACTGGGGGAACTATGGCTACACCTTC. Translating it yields CASSLDWGNYGYTF.

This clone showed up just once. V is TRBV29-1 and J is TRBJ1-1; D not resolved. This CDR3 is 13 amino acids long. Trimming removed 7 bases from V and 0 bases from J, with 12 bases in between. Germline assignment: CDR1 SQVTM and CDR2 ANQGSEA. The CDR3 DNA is TGCAGCGCCGCCGACGTCGTGAACACTGAAGCTTTCTTT. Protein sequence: CSAADVVNTEAFF.

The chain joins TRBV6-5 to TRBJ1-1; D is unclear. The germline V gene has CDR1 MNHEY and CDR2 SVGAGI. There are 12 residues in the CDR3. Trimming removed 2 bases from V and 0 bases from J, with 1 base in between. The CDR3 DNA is TGTGCCAGCAGTTACGTGAACACTGAAGCTTTCTTT. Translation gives CASSYVNTEAFF.

The CDR3 bases are TGTGCCAGCTCACCTAACGGGGGAGAAGAGACCCAGTACTTC. It yields the protein CASSPNGGEETQYF. This rearrangement joins TRBV18 to TRBJ2-5; D possibly corresponds to TRBD2 (6 bases). V lost 3 bases and J lost 3, with 11 bases in between. The germline gives CDR1 KGHSH, CDR2 LQKENI. The CDR3 covers 14 residues.

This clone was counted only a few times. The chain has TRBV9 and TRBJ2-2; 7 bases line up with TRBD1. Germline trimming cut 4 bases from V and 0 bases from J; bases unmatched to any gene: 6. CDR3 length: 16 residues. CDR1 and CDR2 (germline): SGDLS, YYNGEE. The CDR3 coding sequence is TGTGCCAGCAGCCCCAGGACAGGAACGAACACCGGGGAGCTGTTTTTT. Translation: CASSPRTGTNTGELFF. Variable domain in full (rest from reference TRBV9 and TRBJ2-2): DSGVTQTPKHLITATGQRVTLRCSPRSGDLSVYWYQQSLDQGLQFLIQYYNGEERAKGNILERFSAQQFPDLHSELNLSSLELGDSALYFCASSPRTGTNTGELFFGEGSRLTVL.

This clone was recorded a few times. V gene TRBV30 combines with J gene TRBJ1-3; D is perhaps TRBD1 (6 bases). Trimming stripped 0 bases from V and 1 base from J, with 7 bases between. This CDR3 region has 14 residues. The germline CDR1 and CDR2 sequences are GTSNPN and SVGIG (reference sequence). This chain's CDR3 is CAWSVQGSGNTIYF. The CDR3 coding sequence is TGTGCCTGGAGTGTACAGGGATCTGGAAACACCATATATTTT.

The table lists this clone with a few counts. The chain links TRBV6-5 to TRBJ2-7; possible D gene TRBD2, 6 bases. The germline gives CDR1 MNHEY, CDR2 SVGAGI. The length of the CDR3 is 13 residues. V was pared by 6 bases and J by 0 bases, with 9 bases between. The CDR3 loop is CASRKAGSYEQYF. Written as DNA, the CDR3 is TGTGCCAGCAGAAAAGCGGGCTCCTACGAGCAGTACTTC.

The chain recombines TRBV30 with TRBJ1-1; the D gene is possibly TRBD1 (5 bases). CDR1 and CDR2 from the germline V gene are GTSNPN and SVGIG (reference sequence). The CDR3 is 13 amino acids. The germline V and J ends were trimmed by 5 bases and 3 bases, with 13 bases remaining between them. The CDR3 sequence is CAWGKGTHTEAFF. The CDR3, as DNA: TGTGCCTGGGGGAAGGGGACGCACACTGAAGCTTTCTTT.